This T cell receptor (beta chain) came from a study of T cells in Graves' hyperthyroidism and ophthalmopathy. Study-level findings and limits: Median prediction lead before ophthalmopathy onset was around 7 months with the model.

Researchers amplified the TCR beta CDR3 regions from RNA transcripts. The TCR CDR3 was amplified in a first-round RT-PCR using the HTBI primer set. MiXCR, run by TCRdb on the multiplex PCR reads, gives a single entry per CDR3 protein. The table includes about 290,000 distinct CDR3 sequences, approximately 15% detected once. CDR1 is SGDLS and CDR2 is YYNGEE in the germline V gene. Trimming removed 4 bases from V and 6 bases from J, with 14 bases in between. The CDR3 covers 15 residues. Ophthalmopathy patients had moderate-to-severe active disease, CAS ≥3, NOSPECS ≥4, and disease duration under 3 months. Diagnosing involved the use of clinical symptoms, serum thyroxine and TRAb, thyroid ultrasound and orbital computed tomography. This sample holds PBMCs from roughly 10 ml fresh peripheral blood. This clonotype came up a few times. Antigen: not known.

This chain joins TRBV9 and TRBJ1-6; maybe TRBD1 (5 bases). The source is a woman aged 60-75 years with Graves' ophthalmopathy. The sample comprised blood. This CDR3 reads CASSPRADSNSPLHF. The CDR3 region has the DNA TGTGCCAGCAGCCCCAGGGCAGACTCTAATTCACCCCTCCACTTT.